Listed below are T cell receptor beta chains from one sample, sequenced in a study of blood T cell repertoires in COVID-19. The assay was immunoSEQ multiplex PCR, and TCRdb's table has in-frame clones only and misses some. The sample lists over 150,000 clones, about 89% occurring once. The sequenced material came from peripheral blood. These receptors were collected from a man aged 18 to 29 who had recovered from COVID-19. CDR3s include the opening cysteine and the closing phenylalanine or tryptophan. The order of the fields is J gene, D gene, V gene, clone size, CDR3 DNA, CDR3 protein. D genes are given only for firm matches. Size is omitted from some rows. Given values are once, few, many or a class for expanded clones.

TRBJ2-7 - TRBV6-5 - TGTGCCAGCAGTTCCGTCCGAGGCTACGAGCAGTACTTC CASSSVRGYEQYF
TRBJ2-1 TRBD2 TRBV28 - TGTGCCAGCAGTTTGACTAGCGGTGCCTACAATGAGCAGTTCTTC CASSLTSGAYNEQFF
TRBJ2-1 TRBD2 TRBV19 - TGTGCCAGTAGTATAACGGGACTAGCGGTTCGAGATGAGCAGTTCTTC CASSITGLAVRDEQFF
TRBJ2-1 TRBD1 TRBV11-1 - TGTGCCAGCAGCTTAGGAGGGGGCACTGAGCAGTTCTTC CASSLGGGTEQFF
TRBJ1-1 - TRBV7-9 - TGTGCCAGCAGCTCCTCGGGGCGGGGTGAAGCTTTCTTT CASSSSGRGEAFF
TRBJ1-4 - TRBV24-1 - TGTGCCACCGGAAGCGGCCGTAATGAAAAACTGTTTTTT CATGSGRNEKLFF
TRBJ1-5 - TRBV7-2 - TGTGCCAGCAGCATGAGGAGTGATAGCAATCAGCCCCAGCATTTT CASSMRSDSNQPQHF
TRBJ2-7 TRBD2 TRBV5-4 - TGTGCCAGCAGACTCGACGGGGGGAGCTCCTACGAGCAGTACTTC CASRLDGGSSYEQYF
TRBJ1-2 - TRBV28 - TGTGCCAGCAGCCCTCTCTTTGTCGAGAACGGTAACTATGGCTACACCTTC CASSPLFVENGNYGYTF
TRBJ2-5 - TRBV7-9 - TGTGCCAGCAGCTTAGAGCCGGGGCAAGAGACCCAGTACTTC CASSLEPGQETQYF
TRBJ2-1 TRBD2 TRBV19 once TGTGCCAGTACCCCGGGACTAGCGGGATGGGGTGAGCAGTTCTTC CASTPGLAGWGEQFF
TRBJ2-3 TRBD2 TRBV9 once TGTGCCAGCAGCATTAAGCGGGAGGGCAGCACAGATACGCAGTATTTT CASSIKREGSTDTQYF
TRBJ2-7 - TRBV5-6 once TGTGCCAGCAGCCCAAAGGCTAGGTACATCGAGCAGTACTTC CASSPKARYIEQYF
TRBJ2-5 - TRBV28 - TGTGCCAGCAGTTTTTTTAGCGGTAGCCAAGAGACCCAGTACTTC CASSFFSGSQETQYF
TRBJ1-4 - TRBV7-9 - TGTGCCAGCAGCGTCAACAGTGTTAATGAAAAACTGTTTTTT CASSVNSVNEKLFF
TRBJ2-3 - TRBV24-1 once TGTGCCACCAGGGAGGGTGGAACAGATACGCAGTATTTT CATREGGTDTQYF
TRBJ1-4 TRBD1 TRBV5-1 - TGCGCCAGCAGGGAAACAGGGGCAACTAATGAAAAACTGTTTTTT CASRETGATNEKLFF
TRBJ1-2 TRBD1 TRBV6-2/TRBV6-3 - TGTGCCAGCAGTTACGACAGGGGGCAGGACTACACCTTC CASSYDRGQDYTF
TRBJ2-4 - TRBV19 - TGTGCCAGTCAGTTGGGGGCGAAGAACATTCAGTACTTC CASQLGAKNIQYF
TRBJ2-7 TRBD2 TRBV2 - TGTGCCAGCATTTTCGCGGGAGGGTTTGAAGGCGAGCAGTACTTC CASIFAGGFEGEQYF
TRBJ2-1 TRBD1 TRBV6-5 - TGTGCCAGCACGAGGCCCGGGACAGGGAACAATGAGCAGTTCTTC CASTRPGTGNNEQFF
TRBJ2-2 - TRBV10-3 - TGTGCCATCAGTGAGTCCGGGAGAACGAACACCGGGGAGCTGTTTTTT CAISESGRTNTGELFF
TRBJ1-5 TRBD1 TRBV10-3 once TGTGCCATCAGCGATGGACAGGTTAGCAATCAGCCCCAGCATTTT CAISDGQVSNQPQHF
TRBJ2-7 - TRBV5-8 few TGTGCCAGCAGCTTTAGGCCAGGGTCAACCTCCTACGAGCAGTACTTC CASSFRPGSTSYEQYF
TRBJ2-3 - TRBV6-5 - TGTGCCAGCAGTTATTCGGTGCAGGCCACAGATACGCAGTATTTT CASSYSVQATDTQYF
TRBJ2-2 - TRBV7-3 - TGTGCCAGCAGCTATGGAGGGCCGGGCACCGGGGAGCTGTTTTTT CASSYGGPGTGELFF
TRBJ2-3 TRBD2 TRBV5-1 - TGCGCCAGCAGCCTGACGGGAGGCCACACAGATACGCAGTATTTT CASSLTGGHTDTQYF